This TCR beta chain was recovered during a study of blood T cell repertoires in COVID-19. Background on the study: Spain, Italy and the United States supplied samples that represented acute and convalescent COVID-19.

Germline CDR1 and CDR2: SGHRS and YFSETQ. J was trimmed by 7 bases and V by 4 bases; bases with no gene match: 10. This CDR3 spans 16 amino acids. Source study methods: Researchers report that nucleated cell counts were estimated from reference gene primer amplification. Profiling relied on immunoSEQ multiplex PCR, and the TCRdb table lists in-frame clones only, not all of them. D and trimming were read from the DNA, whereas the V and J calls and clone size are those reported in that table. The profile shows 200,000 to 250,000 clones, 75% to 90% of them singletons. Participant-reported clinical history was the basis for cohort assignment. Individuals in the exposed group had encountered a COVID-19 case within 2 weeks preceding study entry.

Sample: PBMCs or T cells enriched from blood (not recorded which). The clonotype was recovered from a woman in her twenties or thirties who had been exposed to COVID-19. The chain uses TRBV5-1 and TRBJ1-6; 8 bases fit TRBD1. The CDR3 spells CASSPDRDPYNSPLHF. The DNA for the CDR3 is TGCGCCAGCAGCCCGGACAGGGATCCGTACAATTCACCCCTCCACTTT.